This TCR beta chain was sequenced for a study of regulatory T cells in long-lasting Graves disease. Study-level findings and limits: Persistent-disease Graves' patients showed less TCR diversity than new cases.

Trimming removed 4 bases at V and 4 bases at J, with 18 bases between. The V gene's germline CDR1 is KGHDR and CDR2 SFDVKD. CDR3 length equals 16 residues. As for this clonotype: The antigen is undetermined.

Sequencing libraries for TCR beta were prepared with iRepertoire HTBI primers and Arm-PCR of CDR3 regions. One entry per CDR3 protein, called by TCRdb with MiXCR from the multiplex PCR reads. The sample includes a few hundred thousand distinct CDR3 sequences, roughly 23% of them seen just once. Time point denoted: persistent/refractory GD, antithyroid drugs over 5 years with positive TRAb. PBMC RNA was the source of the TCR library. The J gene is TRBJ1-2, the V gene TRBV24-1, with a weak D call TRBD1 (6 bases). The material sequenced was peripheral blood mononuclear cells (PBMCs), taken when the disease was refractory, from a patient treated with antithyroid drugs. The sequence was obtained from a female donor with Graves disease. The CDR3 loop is CATSEAQGRGGYGYTF. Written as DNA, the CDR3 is TGTGCCACCAGTGAGGCACAGGGTCGTGGCGGCTATGGCTACACCTTC.